This T cell receptor (beta chain) was profiled in a study of blood T cells in healthy people across ages. Per sample, a minimum of 6.5 million PBMCs were isolated. CDR1 SGHTA and CDR2 FQGNSA come from the germline V gene. This CDR3 contains 15 residues. With a J-beta primer mix and a sample-barcoded 5' primer, a second PCR ran about 6 to 11 cycles. A single record per CDR3 protein comes from TCRdb applying MiXCR to the 5' RACE reads. The sample yields about 840,000 distinct CDR3 sequences, 25% to 30% seen once. Comment on this clonotype: One end of the junction varies from germline; a read error may be responsible.

This sample also belongs to another study, concerning T cells of mothers and their children.

Material for sequencing was blood. The TCR sequence derives from a woman aged 40-49 years in good health. V and J are TRBV7-2 and TRBJ1-5, with D hard to call. CDR3 protein: CAGSQDGLGNQPQHF. In DNA, the CDR3 is TGTGCCGGCAGCCAGGACGGGCTGGGTAATCAGCCCCAGCATTTT.